This section outlines one T cell receptor beta chain sequence together with its context. Which antigen it targets is not known. Base qualities are not provided; no much larger clone lies one nucleotide away. The immunoSEQ Assay was used to sequence TCR beta CDR3 regions from DNA. The published analysis was carried out like this. T cell density was computed as TCR beta template counts normalized to usable DNA estimated by amplifying housekeeping genes. Using the preseqR package, richness was estimated by extrapolating to 120,000 templates for tissue samples and 400,000 templates for PBMC samples. Clonality was taken to be one minus Pielou's evenness. Tissue-enriched TCRs were identified through differential abundance testing performed on productive amino-acid clonotypes, with a minimum total count of 5 and an alpha of 0.1. Repertoire overlap between compartments was quantified with the Jaccard Index and Morisita Overlap Index. TCR beta CDR3s were clustered by GLIPH together with public tetramer-defined viral CDR3s, and at least three viral sequences plus V-gene enrichment were required for viral motifs. TCRdb took over this immuneACCESS table, retaining in-frame rearrangements with V and J assigned. Such tables are incomplete; in checked studies, under half of the missing clones stem from an unresolved V gene, and the remainder is unexplained. Clonal size and the V and J genes are those of that table, whereas D and trimming came from the DNA. This sample comprises over 20,000 clones, roughly nine tenths of them detected only once. The ten largest clonotypes hold over 25% of the sample.

These data originate in a study of T cells in localized non-small cell lung cancer (dated by TCRdb to the early 2020s). As for the study more broadly: Comparing tumors with uninvolved tumor-adjacent lungs, the study looked at the T cell repertoires of a few hundred patients with early-stage NSCLC. The cohort comprised around 240 treatment-naïve NSCLC patients with resected, localized lung tumors. NSCLC patients had a mean age of roughly 64 years, and more than 120 were male and over 85 female. Overall results and qualifications from the work: Because of the exploratory design, TCR variables were selected using unadjusted p-values without false-discovery rate correction. Multi-region tumor sequencing was not performed, so intratumor heterogeneity could not be excluded. A median of around 60 of the top 100 tumor clones turned up in the paired uninvolved adjacent lung, and under 30 of those clones also ranked among the top 100 of that same adjacent lung. Uninvolved tumor-adjacent lung showed the highest T cell clonality, higher than tumor, which suggests more focused antigenic responses in the adjacent lung. Higher blood T cell density associated with longer overall survival, while higher adjacent-lung clonality associated with shorter survival.

As encoded in the germline V gene (reference sequence), CDR1 is GTSNPN while CDR2 is SVGIG. Unmatched junction bases come to 5, with V trimmed by 4 bases and J by 1 base. From the cysteine up to the phenylalanine, the CDR3 has a length of 15 residues. Just the 45-base CDR3 DNA is kept, in frame starting at base 1. At diagnosis, peripheral blood, uninvolved tumor-adjacent lung and tumor were collected and were preserved as a mix of fresh-frozen and FFPE material. For TCR repertoire profiling, the blood samples were analyzed as peripheral blood mononuclear cells. The TCR was taken from a male donor at least 60 years old with stage I squamous cell lung carcinoma. The rearranged chain carries TRBV30 and TRBJ2-2; TRBD2 agrees with 8 junctional bases. This specimen consisted of peripheral blood, obtained before any cancer treatment. Here the CDR3 is given as CAWIYSGENTGELFF. DNA sequence: TGTGCCTGGATTTATAGCGGGGAGAACACCGGGGAGCTGTTTTTT.